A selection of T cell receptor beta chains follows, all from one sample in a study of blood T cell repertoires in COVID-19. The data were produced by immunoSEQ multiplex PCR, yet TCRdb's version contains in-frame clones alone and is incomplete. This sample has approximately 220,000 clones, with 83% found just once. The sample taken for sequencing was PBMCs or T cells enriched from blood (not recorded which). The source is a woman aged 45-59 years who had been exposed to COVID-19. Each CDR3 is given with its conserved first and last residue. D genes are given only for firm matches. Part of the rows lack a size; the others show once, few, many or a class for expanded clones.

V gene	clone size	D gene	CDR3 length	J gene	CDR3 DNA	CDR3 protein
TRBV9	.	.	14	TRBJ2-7	TGTGCCAGCAGCGTAGGAGGGGAGGCCTCCCGGAGGTACTTC	CASSVGGEASRRYF
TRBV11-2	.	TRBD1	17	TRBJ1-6	TGTGCCAGCAGCTTCACACAGGGGGAAGCTCGTAATTCACCCCTCCACTTT	CASSFTQGEARNSPLHF
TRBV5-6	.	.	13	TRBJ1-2	TGTGCCAGCAGCCCTGCGGGGGAAGATGGCTACACCTTC	CASSPAGEDGYTF
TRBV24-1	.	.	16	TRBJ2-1	TGTGCCACCAGTGATTTCTACGGGGGGCAAGACAATGAGCAGTTCTTC	CATSDFYGGQDNEQFF
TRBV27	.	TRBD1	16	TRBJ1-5	TGTGCCAGCAGTTGGACAGGGGGCCCGACCAATCAGCCCCAGCATTTT	CASSWTGGPTNQPQHF
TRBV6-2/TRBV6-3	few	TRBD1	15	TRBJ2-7	TGTGCCAGCAGTTCTCCCGGGACAGGGACCTACGAGCAGTACTTC	CASSSPGTGTYEQYF
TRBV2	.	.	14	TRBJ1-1	TGTGCCAGCAGTGAAGGAGGACTGGGAACTGAAGCTTTCTTT	CASSEGGLGTEAFF
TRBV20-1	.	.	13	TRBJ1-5	TGCAGTGCTAGTTCGGGAGAAAATCAGCCCCAGCATTTT	CSASSGENQPQHF
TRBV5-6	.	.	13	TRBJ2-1	TGTGCCAGCAGCCGCCACAGGGTGGGTGAGCAGTTCTTC	CASSRHRVGEQFF
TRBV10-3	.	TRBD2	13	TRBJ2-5	TGTGCCATCGGGGGGGGAGGGGACGAGACCCAGTACTTC	CAIGGGGDETQYF
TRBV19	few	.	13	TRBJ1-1	TGTGCCAGTAGTATCTCGGGGAACACTGAAGCTTTCTTT	CASSISGNTEAFF
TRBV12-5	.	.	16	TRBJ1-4	TGTGCTAGTGTTCTCCCTCGGGCAGGGAGGGATGAAAAACTGTTTTTT	CASVLPRAGRDEKLFF
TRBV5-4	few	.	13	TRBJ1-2	TGTGCCAGCAGCCTGCCTGCCGGGTATGGCTACACCTTC	CASSLPAGYGYTF
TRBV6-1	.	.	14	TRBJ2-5	TGTGCCAGCAGTGAACAGGGTTCACAAGAGACCCAGTACTTC	CASSEQGSQETQYF
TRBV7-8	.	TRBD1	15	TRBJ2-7	TGTGCCAGCAGCTTCCTCCCGGGACAGAGCTACGAGCAGTACTTC	CASSFLPGQSYEQYF
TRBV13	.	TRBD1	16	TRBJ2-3	TGTGCCAGCAGCTTACGACAGGGGACACGCACAGATACGCAGTATTTT	CASSLRQGTRTDTQYF
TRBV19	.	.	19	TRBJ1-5	TGTGCCAGTAGTATACGGATACAGGGAGGGTCCTATAGCAATCAGCCCCAGCATTTT	CASSIRIQGGSYSNQPQHF
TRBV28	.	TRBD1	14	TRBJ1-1	TGTGCCAGCAGGGTGACAGGGATGAACACTGAAGCTTTCTTT	CASRVTGMNTEAFF
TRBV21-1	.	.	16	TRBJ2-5	TGTGCCAGCAGCGACACAGAGGCGGGGGGGCATGAGACCCAGTACTTC	CASSDTEAGGHETQYF
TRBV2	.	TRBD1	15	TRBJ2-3	TGTGCCAGCAGTGCCGGGACAGGGGGCAGAGATACGCAGTATTTT	CASSAGTGGRDTQYF
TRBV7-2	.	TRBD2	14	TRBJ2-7	TGTGCCAGCAGCCCGGGACTAGCGGGGGTCGAGCAGTACTTC	CASSPGLAGVEQYF
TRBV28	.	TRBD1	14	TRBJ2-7	TGTGCCAGCAGCCCCGGGACAGGGACCTACGAGCAGTACTTC	CASSPGTGTYEQYF
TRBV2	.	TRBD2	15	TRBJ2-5	TGTGCCAGCAGAAATCCGCTAGCGGGGAGAGAGACCCAGTACTTC	CASRNPLAGRETQYF
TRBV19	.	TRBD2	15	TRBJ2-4	TGTGCCAGTAGTAGGGAGGGGAATGACAAAAACATTCAGTACTTC	CASSREGNDKNIQYF
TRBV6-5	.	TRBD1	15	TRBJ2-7	TGTGCCAGCAGTCCCGTACAGGGGGCGCGCAACGAGCAGTACTTC	CASSPVQGARNEQYF
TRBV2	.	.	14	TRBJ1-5	TGTGCCAGCAGGCCCCTTCGGGAGGATCAGCCCCAGCATTTT	CASRPLREDQPQHF
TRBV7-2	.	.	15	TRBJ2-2	TGTGCCAGCAGCTATTGGGGGCGATACACCGGGGAGCTGTTTTTT	CASSYWGRYTGELFF
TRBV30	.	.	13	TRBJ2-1	TGTGCCTGGAGCGCCGACAGTTACAATGAGCAGTTCTTC	CAWSADSYNEQFF
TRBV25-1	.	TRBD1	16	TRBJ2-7	TGTGCCAGCAGTCCCCCCGGGACAGGGGGCTCAAGAGAGCAGTACTTC	CASSPPGTGGSREQYF
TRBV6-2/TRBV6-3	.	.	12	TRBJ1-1	TGTGCCAGCAGCGTTACGGGGGGGGGAGCTTTCTTT	CASSVTGGGAFF
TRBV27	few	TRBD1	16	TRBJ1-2	TGTGCCAGCAGTGCCGACCGCAGGGGGCGCGACGATGGCTACACCTTC	CASSADRRGRDDGYTF
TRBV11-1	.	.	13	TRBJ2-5	TGTGCCAGCAGCCTTAGACTGGCGGAGACCCAGTACTTC	CASSLRLAETQYF
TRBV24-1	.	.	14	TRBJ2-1	TGTGCCACCAGTGACAACAGGGTCTCCAATGAGCAGTTCTTC	CATSDNRVSNEQFF
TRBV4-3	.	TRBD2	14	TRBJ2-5	TGCGCCAGCAGCTTTGGGACTAGCGGAGAGACCCAGTACTTC	CASSFGTSGETQYF
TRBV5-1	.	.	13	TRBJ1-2	TGCGCCAGCAGCTTTGACACATCCTATGGCTACACCTTC	CASSFDTSYGYTF
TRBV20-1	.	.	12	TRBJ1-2	TGCAGTGCTAGTGAGCAGGCCTATGGCTACACCTTC	CSASEQAYGYTF
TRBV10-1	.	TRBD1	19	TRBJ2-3	TGCGCCAGCAGTGAGGAGACAGGGGGCCCTATCCCATGGGCGGATACGCAGTATTTT	CASSEETGGPIPWADTQYF
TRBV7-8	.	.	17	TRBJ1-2	TGTGCCAGCAGCTTAACTCTGGAGGCAGGCCTCCCTTCGGGCTACACCTTC	CASSLTLEAGLPSGYTF